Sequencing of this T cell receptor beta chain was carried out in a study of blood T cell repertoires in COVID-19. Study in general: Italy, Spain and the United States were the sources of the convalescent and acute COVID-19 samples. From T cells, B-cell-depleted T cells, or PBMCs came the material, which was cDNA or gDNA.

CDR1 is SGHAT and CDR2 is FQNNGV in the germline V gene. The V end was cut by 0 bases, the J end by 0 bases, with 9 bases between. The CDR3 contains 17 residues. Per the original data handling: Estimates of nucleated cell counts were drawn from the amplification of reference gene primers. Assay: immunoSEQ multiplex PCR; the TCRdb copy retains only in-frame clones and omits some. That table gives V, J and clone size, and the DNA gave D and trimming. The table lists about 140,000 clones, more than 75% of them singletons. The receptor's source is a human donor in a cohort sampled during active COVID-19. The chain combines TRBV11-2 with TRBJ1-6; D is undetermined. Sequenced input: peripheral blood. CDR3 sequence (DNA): TGTGCCAGCAGCTTAGAAGAGAGAAGCTCCTATAATTCACCCCTCCACTTT. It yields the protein CASSLEERSSYNSPLHF.